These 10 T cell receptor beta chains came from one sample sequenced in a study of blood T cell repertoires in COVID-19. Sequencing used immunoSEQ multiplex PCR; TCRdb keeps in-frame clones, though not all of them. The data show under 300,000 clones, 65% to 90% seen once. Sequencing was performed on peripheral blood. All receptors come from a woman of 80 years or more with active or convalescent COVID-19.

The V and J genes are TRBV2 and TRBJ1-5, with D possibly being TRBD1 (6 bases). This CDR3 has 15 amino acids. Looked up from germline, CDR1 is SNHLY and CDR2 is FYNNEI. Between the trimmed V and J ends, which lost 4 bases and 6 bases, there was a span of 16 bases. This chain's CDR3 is CASSGDQGFGQPQHF. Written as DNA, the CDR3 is TGTGCCAGCAGTGGGGACCAGGGGTTCGGTCAGCCCCAGCATTTT.

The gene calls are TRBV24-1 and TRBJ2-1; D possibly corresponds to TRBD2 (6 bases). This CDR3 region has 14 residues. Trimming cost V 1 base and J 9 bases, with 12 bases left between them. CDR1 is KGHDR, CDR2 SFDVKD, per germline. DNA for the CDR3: TGTGCCACCAGTGATTTTGGTAGCGGCGGTGAGCAGTTCTTC. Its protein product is CATSDFGSGGEQFF.

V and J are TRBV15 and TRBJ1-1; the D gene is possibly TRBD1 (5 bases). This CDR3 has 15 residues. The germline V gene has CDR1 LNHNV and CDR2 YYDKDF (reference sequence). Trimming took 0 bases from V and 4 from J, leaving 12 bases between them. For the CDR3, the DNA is TGTGCCACCAGCAGAGATCCAGGGCTGAGCACTGAAGCTTTCTTT. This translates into CATSRDPGLSTEAFF.

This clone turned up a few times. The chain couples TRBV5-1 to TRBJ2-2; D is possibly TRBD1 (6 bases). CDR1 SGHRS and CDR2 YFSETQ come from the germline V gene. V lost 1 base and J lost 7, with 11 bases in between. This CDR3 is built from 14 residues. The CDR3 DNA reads TGCGCCAGCAGCTTGTCAGGGGAGAACGGGGAGCTGTTTTTT. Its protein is CASSLSGENGELFF.

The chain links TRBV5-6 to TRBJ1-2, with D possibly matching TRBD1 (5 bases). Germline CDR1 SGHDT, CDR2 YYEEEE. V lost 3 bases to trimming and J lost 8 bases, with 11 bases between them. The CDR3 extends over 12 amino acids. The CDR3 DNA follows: TGTGCCAGCAGCTCTCAGGGCCCCGGCTACACCTTC. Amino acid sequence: CASSSQGPGYTF.

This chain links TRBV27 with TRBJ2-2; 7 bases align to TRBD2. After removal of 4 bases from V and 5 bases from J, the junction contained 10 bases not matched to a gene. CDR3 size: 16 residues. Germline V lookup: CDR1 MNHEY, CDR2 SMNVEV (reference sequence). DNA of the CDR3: TGTGCCAGCAGTTCGTCCGGGACTATGGAAACCGGGGAGCTGTTTTTT. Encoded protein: CASSSSGTMETGELFF.

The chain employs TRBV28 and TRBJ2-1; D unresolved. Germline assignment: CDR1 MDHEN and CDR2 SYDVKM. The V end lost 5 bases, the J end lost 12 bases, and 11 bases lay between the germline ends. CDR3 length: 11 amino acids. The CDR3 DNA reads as TGTGCCAGCAGTACCTTATTGAGGCAGTTCTTC. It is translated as CASSTLLRQFF.

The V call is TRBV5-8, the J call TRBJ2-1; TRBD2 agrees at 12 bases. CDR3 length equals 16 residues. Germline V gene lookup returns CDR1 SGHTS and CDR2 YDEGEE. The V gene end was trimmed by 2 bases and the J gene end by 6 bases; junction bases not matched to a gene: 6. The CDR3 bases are TGTGCCAGCAGCTTTCTAGCGGGGGGGCACGGCAATGAGCAGTTCTTC. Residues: CASSFLAGGHGNEQFF.

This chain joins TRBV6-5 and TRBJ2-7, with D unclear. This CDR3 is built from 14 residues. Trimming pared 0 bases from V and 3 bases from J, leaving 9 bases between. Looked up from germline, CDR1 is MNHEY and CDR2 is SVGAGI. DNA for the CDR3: TGTGCCAGCAGTTACTCCAGTTCAAGCTACGAGCAGTACTTC. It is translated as CASSYSSSSYEQYF.

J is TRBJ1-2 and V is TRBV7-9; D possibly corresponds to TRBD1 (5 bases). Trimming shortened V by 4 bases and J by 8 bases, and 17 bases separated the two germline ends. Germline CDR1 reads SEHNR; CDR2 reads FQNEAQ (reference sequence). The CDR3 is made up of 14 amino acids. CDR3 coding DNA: TGTGCCAGCAGCTCAGGACAAGGAGCGCAAGGCTACACCTTC. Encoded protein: CASSSGQGAQGYTF.